These 10 T cell receptor beta chains were all obtained from the same sample, sequenced in a study of shared clonotypes between healthy human individuals. Some clones are missing from TCRdb's copy, which holds only in-frame ones; the method was immunoSEQ multiplex PCR. The sample carries some 1 million clones, around 76% recorded once. The material sequenced was memory CD4+ T cells sorted from blood. Documented subset: CD45RA-negative fraction. Every receptor here comes from a man aged 18 to 35 in good health.

The CDR3 sequence is CASSPTSGRAYEQYF. DNA of the CDR3: TGTGCCAGCTCACCGACTAGCGGGAGGGCCTACGAGCAGTACTTC. The J gene is TRBJ2-7, the V gene TRBV18; TRBD2 agrees at 14 bases. After removal of 3 bases from V and 2 bases from J, the junction contained 0 bases not matched to a gene. Germline CDR1 and CDR2: KGHSH and LQKENI. CDR3 length: 15 residues. The whole variable domain, filled in from reference TRBV18 and TRBJ2-7, reads NAGVMQNPRHLVRRRGQEARLRCSPMKGHSHVYWYRQLPEEGLKFMVYLQKENIIDESGMPKERFSAEFPKEGPSILRIQQVVRGDSAAYFCASSPTSGRAYEQYFGPGTRLTVT.

This clone has only a few counts. The V call is TRBV2, the J call TRBJ2-5; 8 nucleotides match TRBD1. CDR3 length: 14 amino acids. Germline assignment: CDR1 SNHLY and CDR2 FYNNEI. Germline trimming cut 6 bases from V and 5 bases from J; bases unmatched to any gene: 8. The CDR3 spells CASSGQGETETQYF. The CDR3 bases are TGTGCCAGCAGCGGACAGGGCGAGACGGAGACCCAGTACTTC.

This clone is a singleton in its sample. The V call is TRBV27, the J call TRBJ2-2, with D perhaps TRBD1 (6 bases). CDR1 and CDR2 (germline): MNHEY, SMNVEV (reference sequence). This CDR3 spans 14 amino acids. V was cut by 5 bases and J by 3 bases, with 10 bases left in between. The CDR3 region has the DNA TGTGCCAGCAGTCGTCCAGGGGACACCGGGGAGCTGTTTTTT. Translated, it gives CASSRPGDTGELFF.

V gene TRBV6-6 combines with J gene TRBJ1-1; possibly TRBD1 for D (5 bases). Trimming pared 0 bases from V and 1 base from J, leaving 9 bases between. CDR1 and CDR2 (germline): MNHNY, SVGAGI (reference sequence). The length of the CDR3 is 15 residues. CDR3 region: CASSYSLGENTEAFF. CDR3 nucleotides: TGTGCCAGCAGTTACTCCTTAGGGGAGAACACTGAAGCTTTCTTT.

This chain links TRBV11-2 with TRBJ2-5; 7 bases match TRBD2. The CDR3 spans 16 residues. The trim removed 5 bases at V and 5 bases at J, leaving 14 bases unmatched. Germline CDR1 is SGHAT and CDR2 is FQNNGV. CDR3 sequence reads: CASSPLSGLPMETQYF. CDR3 nucleotide sequence: TGTGCCAGCAGCCCCTTGTCGGGACTACCCATGGAGACCCAGTACTTC.

The chain employs TRBV11-2 and TRBJ2-7, with TRBD2 identical over 10 bases. CDR1 SGHAT and CDR2 FQNNGV come from the germline V gene. The CDR3 consists of 15 residues. Germline trimming cut 4 bases from V and 8 bases from J; bases unmatched to any gene: 11. The CDR3 is CASSYFPSGGGKQYF. CDR3 DNA sequence: TGTGCCAGCAGCTATTTTCCTAGCGGGGGAGGGAAGCAGTACTTC.

Remarks on this clone: Within the sample, other DNA sequences also encode this same CDR3. The chain employs TRBV5-1 and TRBJ1-5; TRBD1 matches 7 bases. From germline, CDR1 is SGHRS and CDR2 YFSETQ. Trimming took 0 bases from V and 6 from J; bases not matched to a gene: 6. The CDR3 has 15 residues. CDR3 coding DNA: TGCGCCAGCAGCTTGGGAGGGGGCGCAGGTCAGCCCCAGCATTTT. Residues: CASSLGGGAGQPQHF.

This clone was recorded many times. The chain has TRBV5-1 and TRBJ2-7; the D is unclear. Between the trimmed V and J ends, which lost 0 bases and 3 bases, there was a span of 10 bases. This CDR3 is built from 14 residues. Germline V lookup: CDR1 SGHRS, CDR2 YFSETQ. Written as DNA, the CDR3 is TGCGCCAGCAGCTTGGCGCCTGGGAACTACGAGCAGTACTTC. Translation: CASSLAPGNYEQYF.

V is TRBV7-2 and J is TRBJ2-5; D not certain. With 1 base removed from V and 2 bases from J, the gap between germline ends came to 8 bases. Germline-derived CDR1 and CDR2 are SGHTA and FQGNSA. CDR3 length equals 14 residues. CDR3 protein: CASSLVWLQETQYF. CDR3 nucleotide sequence: TGTGCCAGCAGCTTAGTATGGTTGCAAGAGACCCAGTACTTC.

Worth noting for this clone: The same CDR3 arises from other DNA sequences in this sample as well. The V gene is TRBV11-3, the J gene TRBJ1-3; no clear D gene. From germline, CDR1 is SGHNT and CDR2 YENEEA. The length of the CDR3 is 14 residues. Trimming took 2 bases from V and 1 from J, leaving 6 bases between them. DNA of the CDR3: TGTGCCAGCAGCTTAACTGGTTCTGGAAACACCATATATTTT. Translating gives CASSLTGSGNTIYF. Variable domain in full (rest from reference TRBV11-3 and TRBJ1-3): EAGVVQSPRYKIIEKKQPVAFWCNPISGHNTLYWYLQNLGQGPELLIRYENEEAVDDSQLPKDRFSAERLKGVDSTLKIQPAELGDSAVYLCASSLTGSGNTIYFGEGSWLTVV.